The 27 T cell receptor beta chains listed next were all sequenced from one sample in a study of shared T cell receptors in the human thymus. The repertoire was sequenced with immunoSEQ multiplex PCR; TCRdb's copy has only in-frame clones and lacks some. The repertoire includes under 700,000 clones, approximately 80% of them detected once, and roughly 0.013% sits in the top ten. These data were also filed under a second study, of human thymus T cells.

Sample: thymocytes. All receptors come from a boy younger than two with a congenital heart defect.

The chain is built from TRBV28 and TRBJ2-1; 15 positions match TRBD2. V shed 2 bases and J 4 bases; nucleotides not matched to a gene: 9. This CDR3 comprises 19 residues. Germline lookup yields CDR1 MDHEN and CDR2 SYDVKM. This CDR3 is CASSLRGPGTSGRYNEQFF. The CDR3 DNA sequence: TGTGCCAGCAGTTTAAGGGGACCTGGGACTAGCGGGAGGTACAATGAGCAGTTCTTC.

The chain couples TRBV18 to TRBJ1-2, with D possibly TRBD1 on 6 matching bases. The germline V gene has CDR1 KGHSH and CDR2 LQKENI. V gave up 6 bases and J gave up 3 bases, with 20 bases separating them. CDR3 size: 16 residues. In DNA form, the CDR3 reads TGTGCCAGCTCCCCAGGGAGGGGGTGTGAGGACTATGGCTACACCTTC. It is translated as CASSPGRGCEDYGYTF.

The chain uses TRBV11-2 and TRBJ2-7; D gene ambiguous. CDR1 and CDR2 (germline): SGHAT, FQNNGV. The CDR3 contains 14 residues. Trimming left V 5 bases short and J 4 bases short, with 15 bases between. The CDR3: CASSLPLRSYEQYF. The DNA for the CDR3 is TGTGCCAGCAGCCTCCCCCTGAGGTCGTACGAGCAGTACTTC.

The genes are TRBV27 and TRBJ1-5; tentatively, D is TRBD1 (5 bases). Trimming pared 5 bases from V and 7 bases from J, leaving 15 bases between. From germline, CDR1 is MNHEY and CDR2 SMNVEV (reference sequence). This CDR3 region has 14 residues. The CDR3 here is CASSPLLGQQPQHF. The DNA for the CDR3 is TGTGCCAGCAGTCCTCTATTGGGGCAGCAGCCCCAGCATTTT.

The chain has TRBV27 and TRBJ2-2; 12 positions agree with TRBD2. The CDR3 is made up of 18 amino acids. The trim removed 3 bases at V and 4 bases at J, leaving 9 bases unmatched. Germline lookup yields CDR1 MNHEY and CDR2 SMNVEV (reference sequence). CDR3 in amino acids: CASSFQTSGRFGTGELFF. CDR3 bases: TGTGCCAGCAGTTTTCAAACTAGCGGGAGGTTTGGCACCGGGGAGCTGTTTTTT.

The chain recombines TRBV27 with TRBJ2-3, with D perhaps TRBD2 (5 bases). CDR1 is MNHEY, CDR2 SMNVEV, per germline (reference sequence). Deletions cut 7 bases from V and 2 bases from J, with 16 bases between. The CDR3 is 15 residues long. CDR3 sequence reads: CASKSGRSNTDTQYF. The CDR3, as DNA: TGTGCCAGCAAGAGCGGACGTTCAAACACAGATACGCAGTATTTT.

The chain joins TRBV11-3 to TRBJ1-1; TRBD1 aligns across 9 bases. This CDR3 is 15 amino acids long. V gave up 5 bases and J gave up 5 bases; unmatched junction bases: 9. Germline lookup yields CDR1 SGHNT and CDR2 YENEEA. CDR3 bases: TGTGCCAGCAGCGGACCACAGGGGGCAGGGACTGAAGCTTTCTTT. It codes for CASSGPQGAGTEAFF.

The chain links TRBV30 to TRBJ2-3; TRBD2 agrees at 8 bases. The CDR3 length is 15 residues. CDR1 is GTSNPN, CDR2 SVGIG, per germline (reference sequence). V was clipped by 0 bases and J by 8 bases; unmatched bases: 10. As DNA, the CDR3 is TGTGCCTGGAGTGTACTGGCGGGACTAGATGGTACGCAGTATTTT. Translating gives CAWSVLAGLDGTQYF.

V and J are TRBV19 and TRBJ2-7; D is possibly TRBD1 (6 bases). V lost 6 bases and J 0 bases, leaving 9 bases between the germline ends. The V gene's germline CDR1 is LNHDA and CDR2 SQIVND (reference sequence). The CDR3 has 13 amino acids. The chain's CDR3 is CASRDRTSYEQYF. DNA for the CDR3: TGTGCCAGTAGAGACAGGACCTCCTACGAGCAGTACTTC.

The CDR3 here is CASRGQGKRLWADTQYF. DNA for the CDR3: TGTGCCAGCAGAGGACAGGGGAAAAGACTTTGGGCAGATACGCAGTATTTT. This sequence joins TRBV27 and TRBJ2-3; 9 bases match TRBD1. Germline CDR1 MNHEY, CDR2 SMNVEV (reference sequence). CDR3 length: 17 amino acids. With 6 bases clipped from V and 4 bases from J, the junction kept 14 bases outside the gene matches.

This sequence joins TRBV4-3 and TRBJ2-1, with TRBD2 matching 13 bases. Germline V CDR1 and CDR2: LGHNA, YSLEER. The CDR3 length is 17 residues. Losses at the gene ends were 0 bases for V and 8 bases for J; bases not matched to a gene: 7. The CDR3 sequence: CASSQELTSGRIDEQFF. Here the CDR3 DNA reads TGCGCCAGCAGCCAAGAGTTGACTAGCGGGAGGATCGATGAGCAGTTCTTC.

V gene TRBV5-1 combines with J gene TRBJ2-7; D is perhaps TRBD1 (6 bases). Germline V CDR1 and CDR2: SGHRS, YFSETQ. Trimming shortened V by 4 bases and J by 0 bases, and 20 bases separated the two germline ends. The CDR3 has 17 residues. The CDR3: CASSPSRSGVISYEQYF. CDR3 nucleotide sequence: TGCGCCAGCAGCCCGTCCCGATCAGGGGTTATCTCCTACGAGCAGTACTTC.

The chain carries TRBV25-1 and TRBJ2-1, with a weak D call TRBD2 (5 bases). Germline CDR1 MGHDK, CDR2 SYGVNS. This CDR3 spans 16 amino acids. Between the trimmed V and J ends, which lost 3 bases and 0 bases, there was a span of 12 bases. CDR3 region: CASSDGGLSSYNEQFF. The CDR3 nucleotides read TGTGCCAGCAGTGATGGCGGGCTTAGCTCCTACAATGAGCAGTTCTTC.

V and J are TRBV28 and TRBJ2-7, with a tentative D call TRBD1 (6 bases). The germline V gene encodes CDR1 MDHEN and CDR2 SYDVKM. This CDR3 spans 14 amino acids. Trimming took off 5 bases at V and 2 bases at J, with 13 bases between the two ends. The CDR3 protein is CASSPHRETYEQYF. Here the CDR3 DNA reads TGTGCCAGCAGTCCCCACAGGGAAACCTACGAGCAGTACTTC.

V is TRBV18 and J is TRBJ2-7; the match to TRBD2 covers 7 bases. The trim removed 4 bases at V and 0 bases at J, leaving 9 bases unmatched. In germline, CDR1 is KGHSH, CDR2 LQKENI. The CDR3 totals 16 residues. CDR3 nucleotides: TGTGCCAGCTCACGCGACGGGGAGGGCCCCTCCTACGAGCAGTACTTC. This encodes CASSRDGEGPSYEQYF.

The chain uses TRBV28 and TRBJ1-3; unclear D gene. The CDR3 consists of 16 residues. Germline V gives CDR1 MDHEN, CDR2 SYDVKM. V was cut by 5 bases and J by 0 bases, with 14 bases left in between. The CDR3 sequence is CASSKGRESSGNTIYF. In DNA, the CDR3 is TGTGCCAGCAGTAAAGGACGGGAGAGCTCTGGAAACACCATATATTTT.

The rearrangement links TRBV6-5 to TRBJ1-5, with 10 bases identical to TRBD1. This CDR3 comprises 14 residues. V lost 6 bases, J lost 4 bases, and 3 bases stayed unmatched. CDR1 is MNHEY, CDR2 SVGAGI, per germline. CDR3 residues: CASRGQGKNQPQHF. The CDR3 DNA is TGTGCCAGCAGGGGACAGGGGAAAAATCAGCCCCAGCATTTT.

This CDR3 is CASSPSPPGGAFQNTEAFF. CDR3 DNA sequence: TGTGCCAGCAGTCCAAGTCCCCCAGGGGGCGCCTTCCAAAACACTGAAGCTTTCTTT. The rearrangement links TRBV28 to TRBJ1-1, with 8 bases matching TRBD1. With 5 bases clipped from V and 2 bases from J, the junction kept 19 bases outside the gene matches. This CDR3 spans 19 amino acids. CDR1 MDHEN and CDR2 SYDVKM come from the germline V gene.

The V call is TRBV4-2, the J call TRBJ2-2; TRBD2 matches 8 bases. The CDR3 loop spans 18 amino acids. Germline V gene data show CDR1 as LGHNA and CDR2 as YNFKEQ. The J segment lost 5 bases and the V segment lost 6 bases, leaving 17 bases of the junction unmatched. The CDR3: CASRPLRPPGLGTGELFF. The CDR3, as DNA: TGTGCCAGCAGACCCCTCCGACCCCCGGGACTAGGTACCGGGGAGCTGTTTTTT.

This sequence joins TRBV4-3 and TRBJ1-1; 9 nucleotides line up with TRBD1. V shed 1 base, J shed 5 bases, and the junction held 11 bases outside the gene matches. CDR3 length equals 17 residues. Germline CDR1 and CDR2: LGHNA and YSLEER. In nucleotides, the CDR3 is TGCGCCAGCAGCCAAGTCATTACCGGGACAGGGTCGACTGAAGCTTTCTTT. Its translation: CASSQVITGTGSTEAFF.

The chain uses TRBV19 and TRBJ2-1; TRBD2 aligns across 13 bases. The length of the CDR3 is 16 residues. V was pared by 5 bases and J by 6 bases, with 7 bases of the junction left unmatched. Germline CDR1 is LNHDA and CDR2 is SQIVND (reference sequence). The CDR3 spells CASSLPTSGRANEQFF. In nucleotides, the CDR3 is TGTGCCAGTAGTCTGCCTACTAGCGGGAGGGCCAATGAGCAGTTCTTC.

In DNA, the CDR3 is TGTGCCAGCAGCCCAACCGGACAGGGCGAGGGCTATGGCTACACCTTC. Its protein product is CASSPTGQGEGYGYTF. This chain links TRBV6-6 with TRBJ1-2; 8 nucleotides match TRBD1. In germline, CDR1 is MNHNY, CDR2 SVGAGI (reference sequence). V lost 6 bases and J lost 4; bases outside the gene matches: 13. The CDR3 has 16 residues.

This clone was seen only a few times. V gene TRBV4-3 combines with J gene TRBJ2-7, with a possible D match to TRBD1 (6 bases). The CDR3 has 13 residues. Deletions cut 3 bases from V and 9 bases from J, with 15 bases between. Germline V lookup: CDR1 LGHNA, CDR2 YSLEER. The CDR3 region has the DNA TGCGCCAGCAGCCATTATAGGGGGTCAGGGCAGTACTTC. This gives the protein CASSHYRGSGQYF.

The V gene is TRBV11-3, the J gene TRBJ2-7, with 7 bases lining up with TRBD1. Germline CDR1 is SGHNT and CDR2 is YENEEA. CDR3 size: 14 residues. J gave up 2 bases and V 5 bases, and 6 bases lay outside the gene matches. CDR3 coding DNA: TGTGCCAGCAGCAGATACAGGGGTACCTACGAGCAGTACTTC. Translating gives CASSRYRGTYEQYF.

V usage is TRBV4-3 and J usage is TRBJ2-3; the match to TRBD2 covers 8 bases. Germline CDR1 and CDR2: LGHNA and YSLEER. CDR3 length: 15 amino acids. The trim removed 1 base at V and 3 bases at J, leaving 3 bases unmatched. The DNA of the CDR3 is TGCGCCAGCAGCCAAGTACTAGCGGCGACAGATACGCAGTATTTT. It encodes CASSQVLAATDTQYF.

This chain links TRBV14 with TRBJ2-7, with D maybe TRBD2 (6 bases). CDR3 size: 13 residues. The V end lost 4 bases, the J end lost 0 bases, and 7 bases lay between the germline ends. In germline, CDR1 is SGHDN, CDR2 FVKESK. The CDR3 coding sequence is TGTGCCAGCAGCCCGGGGGTCTCCTACGAGCAGTACTTC. Translation gives CASSPGVSYEQYF. The whole variable domain, filled in from reference TRBV14 and TRBJ2-7, reads EAGVTQFPSHSVIEKGQTVTLRCDPISGHDNLYWYRRVMGKEIKFLLHFVKESKQDESGMPNNRFLAERTGGTYSTLKVQPAELEDSGVYFCASSPGVSYEQYFGPGTRLTVT.

The chain recombines TRBV28 with TRBJ2-7; 8 nucleotides match TRBD2. This CDR3 spans 17 amino acids. Germline values: CDR1 MDHEN, CDR2 SYDVKM. V lost 2 bases to trimming and J lost 1 base; unmatched junction nucleotides: 10. The CDR3 region has the DNA TGTGCCAGCAGTTTAGTAGCGGGGAACCCATTATCCTACGAGCAGTACTTC. Its protein is CASSLVAGNPLSYEQYF.